Below, 3 T cell receptor beta chains from the same sample are listed, as sequenced in a study of CXCR4 blockade with PD-1 therapy in pancreatic cancer. Method: immunoSEQ multiplex PCR; TCRdb's copy keeps in-frame clones and lacks some. Here the sample spans approximately 4,800 clones, more than 45% being singletons. The source material was tumor tissue. The receptors derive from a human donor with pancreatic ductal adenocarcinoma.

This clone was seen only a few times. The chain employs TRBV11-3 and TRBJ1-2, with 10 bases lining up with TRBD1. V was clipped by 5 bases and J by 7 bases; unmatched bases: 10. The CDR3 has 15 residues. Germline loops: CDR1 SGHNT, CDR2 YENEEA. CDR3: CASSQPGQGLGGYTF. The CDR3 DNA reads TGTGCCAGCAGCCAACCGGGACAGGGGCTTGGTGGCTACACCTTC.

The V and J genes are TRBV11-3 and TRBJ2-3; TRBD2 aligns across 10 bases. Per the germline V gene, CDR1 is SGHNT and CDR2 is YENEEA. The junction had 15 bases not matched to a gene; V was cut back by 5 bases and J by 1 base. The CDR3 length is 19 residues. The DNA of the CDR3 is TGTGCCAGCAGCCAAATACTAGCGGGACCACGGCAGGGCACAGATACGCAGTATTTT. Its translation is CASSQILAGPRQGTDTQYF.

J is TRBJ1-5 and V is TRBV28; D may be TRBD1 (5 bases). This CDR3 comprises 13 residues. V was cut by 5 bases and J by 4 bases, with 9 bases left in between. Germline CDR1 and CDR2: MDHEN and SYDVKM. The CDR3 DNA reads as TGTGCCAGCAGTATCGAGGGGAATCAGCCCCAGCATTTT. It yields the protein CASSIEGNQPQHF.